A single T cell receptor beta chain is shown here with its context. Clones were read by immunoSEQ multiplex PCR, and TCRdb kept only the in-frame ones, dropping some. Of about 2.4 million clones in the sample, 90% to 95% were seen once. Germline V gene sequence: CDR1 WSHSY, CDR2 SAAADI. V gave up 3 bases and J gave up 2 bases; unmatched junction bases: 5. This CDR3 is 15 amino acids long. This sample was included in a study of shared clonotypes between healthy human individuals. In the study overall: For every donor, three CD4 naive, three CD4 memory, two CD8 naive and one CD8 memory plates were used.

CD4+ cells yielded CD45RA+ naive and CD45RA-negative memory subsets. The receptor's source is a man aged 18-30 years in good health. Some clones in this sample may be carry-over from other donors' samples. This sequence joins TRBV10-2 and TRBJ1-1, with 8 bases fitting TRBD1. Sequencing used naive CD4+ T cells from PBMCs. Subset meaning: CD45RA+ positively selected. CDR3 amino acids: CASSDTGGGNTEAFF. The DNA for the CDR3 is TGCGCCAGCAGTGACACAGGGGGTGGAAACACTGAAGCTTTCTTT.